These 11 T cell receptor beta chains were sequenced from one sample in a study of cytomegalovirus exposure and HLA in healthy donors. Amplification used 60 Vbeta primers and 13 Jbeta primers. Only in-frame clones appear in the TCRdb table, and some are missing; sequencing was by immunoSEQ multiplex PCR. The table lists 100,000 to 150,000 clones, around 73% of them singletons. Sequenced input: PBMCs. The receptors here all came from a young man in good health and CMV-seropositive.

Points on this clone: A read error may account for a junction end that differs from germline. Other DNA sequences from this sample encode an identical CDR3 as well. This sequence joins TRBV6-4 and TRBJ2-7; the D is unclear. Germline-derived CDR1 and CDR2 are MRHNA and SNTAGT. There are 14 residues in the CDR3. The DNA of the CDR3 is TGTGCTAGCAGCCCCACATTCAACTCCTACGAGCAGTACTTC. Protein: CASSPTFNSYEQYF.

The chain recombines TRBV6-5 with TRBJ2-5; no clear D gene. This CDR3 comprises 13 residues. Looked up from germline, CDR1 is MNHEY and CDR2 is SVGAGI. V was cut by 0 bases and J by 4 bases, with 6 bases left in between. CDR3 loop: CASSYSYGETQYF. The CDR3 DNA follows: TGTGCCAGCAGTTACTCGTACGGAGAGACCCAGTACTTC.

The chain couples TRBV6-1 to TRBJ1-3; D remains unclear. The germline V gene encodes CDR1 MNHNS and CDR2 SASEGT. This CDR3 has 15 residues. Trimming cost V 6 bases and J 4 bases, with 16 bases left between them. The CDR3: CASRTHWASGNTIYF. In nucleotides, the CDR3 is TGTGCCAGCAGGACCCATTGGGCGTCGGGAAACACCATATATTTT.

The chain recombines TRBV7-2 with TRBJ1-3; TRBD1 aligns across 7 bases. Trimming removed 3 bases from V and 2 bases from J; junction bases left unmatched: 7. Germline V gene lookup returns CDR1 SGHTA and CDR2 FQGNSA. The length of the CDR3 is 16 residues. CDR3 coding DNA: TGTGCCAGCAGCTTGGCAGGGGGGAACACTGGAAACACCATATATTTT. Translation: CASSLAGGNTGNTIYF.

DNA of the CDR3: TGTGCTAGTGGCCAGACCGGGACACCGGCGTGTTTTGAGACCCAGTACTTC. Its translation is CASGQTGTPACFETQYF. The chain has TRBV12-5 and TRBJ2-5; D may be TRBD1 (6 bases). Trimming cost V 6 bases and J 5 bases, with 25 bases left between them. Germline V gene data show CDR1 as LGHNT and CDR2 as FRNRAP. CDR3 length: 17 amino acids.

V and J are TRBV7-9 and TRBJ1-1; possible D gene TRBD1, 5 bases. V was trimmed by 8 bases and J by 5 bases, leaving 15 bases between them. CDR3 length: 13 residues. Looked up from germline, CDR1 is SEHNR and CDR2 is FQNEAQ (reference sequence). The CDR3 nucleotides read TGTGCCAGCGACGATAGGGGTGGGACTGAAGCTTTCTTT. Protein product: CASDDRGGTEAFF.

This chain connects TRBV7-2 to TRBJ2-5; 13 nucleotides line up with TRBD2. The CDR3 runs to 17 residues. The germline CDR1 and CDR2 sequences are SGHTA and FQGNSA. The V segment lost 5 bases and the J segment 3 bases; nucleotides outside the gene matches: 9. CDR3 nucleotides: TGTGCCAGCAGCCCCCGGACTAGCGGGAGACGGGAAGAGACCCAGTACTTC. Residues: CASSPRTSGRREETQYF.

The CDR3: CSTGLAGVNEQFF. CDR3 DNA sequence: TGCAGCACGGGACTAGCGGGAGTTAATGAGCAGTTCTTC. The chain has TRBV29-1 and TRBJ2-1; 14 nucleotides agree with TRBD2. V lost 8 bases and J lost 7; bases outside the gene matches: 4. Germline values: CDR1 SQVTM, CDR2 ANQGSEA. The CDR3 totals 13 residues.

A few counts support this clone. The chain has TRBV10-3 and TRBJ2-7; weak D call: TRBD2 (6 bases). Trimming took 2 bases from V and 7 from J, leaving 12 bases between them. Germline lookup yields CDR1 ENHRY and CDR2 SYGVKD. CDR3 length: 13 amino acids. CDR3 in amino acids: CAISEREWYEQYF. The CDR3 nucleotides read TGTGCCATCAGTGAGCGGGAGTGGTATGAGCAGTACTTC.

The rearrangement joins TRBV29-1 to TRBJ2-5; 9 positions agree with TRBD2. The germline V gene has CDR1 SQVTM and CDR2 ANQGSEA. Germline trimming cut 6 bases from V and 1 base from J; bases unmatched to any gene: 21. CDR3 length: 19 amino acids. CDR3 nucleotides: TGCAGCGTGGACTCGGTACCTGATAGCGGGAGCCCTCGCCAAGAGACCCAGTACTTC. Amino acids: CSVDSVPDSGSPRQETQYF.

This chain uses TRBV5-1 with TRBJ2-3; possible D gene TRBD1, 6 bases. CDR3 size: 14 residues. The V end lost 4 bases, the J end lost 2 bases, and 11 bases lay between the germline ends. CDR1 is SGHRS, CDR2 YFSETQ, per germline. The CDR3 nucleotides read TGCGCCAGCAGCATCGACAGGTCCACAGATACGCAGTATTTT. This sequence encodes CASSIDRSTDTQYF.